This T cell receptor beta chain comes out of a study of cytomegalovirus exposure and HLA in healthy donors. The wider study: Genotyping showed roughly 81% of 398 donors falling in the Caucasian-associated ancestry cluster.

Per the germline V gene, CDR1 is MNHNY and CDR2 is SVGAGI (reference sequence). This CDR3 is built from 16 residues. V lost 0 bases and J 1 base, leaving 10 bases between the germline ends. The PCR ran on 60 Vbeta and 13 Jbeta primers. As processed by the authors: An analysis performed later counted 72 million or so unique TCR beta chains (approximately 11 million of them shared). Produced via immunoSEQ multiplex PCR; TCRdb's table is partial and in-frame only. Clone size and V and J calls were adopted from that table, with D and trimming inferred from the DNA. The sample table sets out tens of thousands of clones.

Source material: PBMCs. J is TRBJ2-1 and V is TRBV6-6; D remains unclear. This TCR derives from a female donor in good health and CMV-seronegative. The CDR3 DNA follows: TGTGCCAGCAGTTACTCGGAAGCAGCGTCCTACAATGAGCAGTTCTTC. It is translated as CASSYSEAASYNEQFF.